Shown below are 10 T cell receptor beta chains from a single sample sequenced in a study of blood T cell repertoires in COVID-19. Profiling relied on immunoSEQ multiplex PCR, and the TCRdb table lists in-frame clones only, not all of them. The sample lists under 450,000 clones, approximately 77% occurring once. The sequenced sample was peripheral blood. These TCRs come from a human donor with acute or convalescent COVID-19. The donor label of this sample is uncertain.

The CDR3 here is CASSQVPSTNGYTF. As DNA, the CDR3 is TGTGCCAGCAGCCAAGTACCGAGCACCAACGGCTACACCTTC. The chain employs TRBV3-1 (or the pseudogene TRBV3-2) and TRBJ1-2; D unclear. Germline CDR1 LGHDT, CDR2 YNNKEL (reference sequence). The CDR3 is 14 residues long. The V and J ends lost 1 base and 8 bases respectively, with 14 bases between them.

The chain uses TRBV2 and TRBJ2-2, with TRBD1 as a possible D gene (6 bases). Trimming removed 4 bases from V and 1 base from J, with 7 bases in between. Germline CDR1 is SNHLY and CDR2 is FYNNEI. This CDR3 spans 14 amino acids. For the CDR3, the DNA is TGTGCCAGCAGTGTACAGGGGAACACCGGGGAGCTGTTTTTT. Protein sequence: CASSVQGNTGELFF. Based on the CDR3 plus reference TRBV2 and TRBJ2-2, the full variable domain is EPEVTQTPSHQVTQMGQEVILRCVPISNHLYFYWYRQILGQKVEFLVSFYNNEISEKSEIFDDQFSVERPDGSNFTLKIRSTKLEDSAMYFCASSVQGNTGELFFGEGSRLTVL.

The CDR3 reads CASSEGGQPQHF. In nucleotides, the CDR3 is TGTGCCAGCAGTGAAGGGGGGCAGCCCCAGCATTTT. The chain recombines TRBV25-1 with TRBJ1-5; perhaps TRBD1 as D (5 bases). Trimming took 2 bases from V and 7 from J, leaving 6 bases between them. The germline V gene encodes CDR1 MGHDK and CDR2 SYGVNS. This CDR3 is 12 amino acids long.

V and J are TRBV20-1 and TRBJ1-2; TRBD1 matches 9 bases. CDR1 is DFQATT and CDR2 is SNEGSKA in the germline V gene (reference sequence). The CDR3 contains 11 residues. Trimming cost V 8 bases and J 4 bases; bases outside gene matches: 2. The DNA of the CDR3 is TGCAGTCGGACAGGGGCCTATGGCTACACCTTC. This translates into CSRTGAYGYTF.

The chain has TRBV27 and TRBJ1-1; tentatively, D is TRBD1 (5 bases). Trimming took off 1 base at V and 6 bases at J, with 12 bases between the two ends. Germline V gives CDR1 MNHEY, CDR2 SMNVEV (reference sequence). CDR3 length: 14 amino acids. CDR3 in DNA: TGTGCCAGCAGTTTATTTGGCAGGGAAGCTGAAGCTTTCTTT. As protein: CASSLFGREAEAFF.

The genes are TRBV4-2 and TRBJ2-2; 8 bases line up with TRBD1. Germline CDR1 and CDR2: LGHNA and YNFKEQ. The V segment lost 3 bases and the J segment 1 base; nucleotides outside the gene matches: 1. The CDR3 has 15 amino acids. CDR3 in DNA: TGTGCCAGCAGCCATGGGACAGGGAACACCGGGGAGCTGTTTTTT. It yields the protein CASSHGTGNTGELFF.

This chain connects TRBV15 to TRBJ1-2, with TRBD1 as a possible D gene (6 bases). This CDR3 spans 15 amino acids. Germline CDR1 reads LNHNV; CDR2 reads YYDKDF (reference sequence). Deletions cut 0 bases from V and 2 bases from J, with 10 bases between. As DNA, the CDR3 is TGTGCCACCAGCAGAGATAGGGGGGGAAACTATGGCTACACCTTC. Protein product: CATSRDRGGNYGYTF. The whole variable domain, remainder taken from reference TRBV15 and TRBJ1-2, is DAMVIQNPRYQVTQFGKPVTLSCSQTLNHNVMYWYQQKSSQAPKLLFHYYDKDFNNEADTPDNFQSRRPNTSFCFLDIRSPGLGDTAMYLCATSRDRGGNYGYTFGSGTRLTVV.

The rearrangement links TRBV2 to TRBJ2-7, with D possibly TRBD2 on 5 matching bases. CDR3 length equals 12 residues. Between the trimmed V and J ends, which lost 6 bases and 6 bases, there was a span of 12 bases. The V gene's germline CDR1 is SNHLY and CDR2 FYNNEI. In DNA, the CDR3 is TGTGCCAGCAGGAGGGTCGGCGGCGAGCAGTACTTC. As protein: CASRRVGGEQYF.

In nucleotides, the CDR3 is TGTGCCAGCTGCGACAGGTATCCTGGCACAGATACGCAGTATTTT. As protein: CASCDRYPGTDTQYF. V and J are TRBV27 and TRBJ2-3, with D perhaps matching TRBD1 (6 bases). The CDR3 is 15 amino acids. Deletions cut 8 bases from V and 1 base from J, with 16 bases between. CDR1 is MNHEY and CDR2 is SMNVEV in the germline V gene (reference sequence).

The gene calls are TRBV25-1 and TRBJ1-1; D may be TRBD1 (6 bases). The germline V gene encodes CDR1 MGHDK and CDR2 SYGVNS. The CDR3 is made up of 15 amino acids. V was cut by 7 bases and J by 1 base, with 16 bases left in between. CDR3 DNA: TGTGCCAGCACGGACATCCGAGGGGGGAACACTGAAGCTTTCTTT. It codes for CASTDIRGGNTEAFF. Using reference TRBV25-1 and TRBJ1-1 for the parts outside the CDR3, the full variable domain is EADIYQTPRYLVIGTGKKITLECSQTMGHDKMYWYQQDPGMELHLIHYSYGVNSTEKGDLSSESTVSRIRTEHFPLTLESARPSHTSQYLCASTDIRGGNTEAFFGQGTRLTVV.